This TCR beta chain was captured by sequencing in a study of spatial heterogeneity in lung cancer. Study-level results: Of tumor T cells, an estimated coverage of around 6.3% was reached for alpha chains and approximately 14% for beta chains. The number of expanded tumor alpha and beta chains correlated with mutation number.

This clonotype has at least ten counts. The antigen remains undetermined. TCRdb itself ran the 5' RACE reads through MiXCR, one entry per CDR3 protein. The table records about 100,000 distinct CDR3 sequences, about 4.4% of them present only once. Regarding time point: sample taken at primary tumor resection. Extraction of whole RNA from tumor, nontumor lung or frozen PBMC preceded unsorted sequencing. In germline, CDR1 is MDHEN, CDR2 SYDVKM. The V end lost 3 bases, the J end lost 3 bases, and 14 bases lay between the germline ends. This CDR3 spans 15 amino acids. The clonotype originates from a male donor with early-stage non-small cell lung cancer. This chain connects TRBV28 to TRBJ1-1; D is unclear. Material: lung tumor tissue, obtained at surgery. The CDR3 DNA is TGTGCCAGCAGTTTGGTCTGGGGAAGGCACACTGAAGCTTTCTTT. This sequence encodes CASSLVWGRHTEAFF.